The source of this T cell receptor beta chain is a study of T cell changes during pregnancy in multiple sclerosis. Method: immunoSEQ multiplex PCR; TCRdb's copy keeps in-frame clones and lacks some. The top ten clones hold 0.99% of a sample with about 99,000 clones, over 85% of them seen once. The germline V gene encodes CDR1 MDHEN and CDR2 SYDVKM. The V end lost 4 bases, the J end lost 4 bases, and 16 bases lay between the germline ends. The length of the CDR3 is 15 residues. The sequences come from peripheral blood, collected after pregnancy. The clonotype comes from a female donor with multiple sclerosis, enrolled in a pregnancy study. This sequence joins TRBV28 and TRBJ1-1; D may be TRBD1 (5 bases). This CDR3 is CASSSPPRAVTEAFF. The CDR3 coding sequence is TGTGCCAGCAGTTCCCCCCCCAGGGCGGTCACTGAAGCTTTCTTT. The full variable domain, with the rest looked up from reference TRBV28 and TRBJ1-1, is DVKVTQSSRYLVKRTGEKVFLECVQDMDHENMFWYRQDPGLGLRLIYFSYDVKMKEKGDIPEGYSVSREKKERFSLILESASTNQTSMYLCASSSPPRAVTEAFFGQGTRLTVV.